These 10 T cell receptor beta chains were all obtained from the same sample, sequenced in a study of cytomegalovirus exposure and HLA in healthy donors. The study ran its PCR with 60 Vbeta and 13 Jbeta primers. Libraries were prepared by immunoSEQ multiplex PCR; TCRdb keeps only in-frame clonotypes and omits some of them. The sample carries roughly 150,000 clones, about three quarters recorded once. Sample: PBMCs. The receptors were sampled from a male donor in good health and CMV-seronegative.

The V and J genes are TRBV25-1 and TRBJ2-1; tentative D call: TRBD1 (6 bases). The germline V gene encodes CDR1 MGHDK and CDR2 SYGVNS. This CDR3 has 15 amino acids. Trimming cost V 5 bases and J 0 bases, with 11 bases left between them. The chain's CDR3 is CASSTDRSSYNEQFF. In DNA, the CDR3 is TGTGCCAGCAGTACCGACAGGAGCTCCTACAATGAGCAGTTCTTC.

The chain recombines TRBV19 with TRBJ2-2; 8 bases map to TRBD1. CDR1 is LNHDA, CDR2 SQIVND, per germline (reference sequence). V lost 7 bases and J lost 3; bases outside the gene matches: 7. This CDR3 has 15 amino acids. Here the CDR3 reads CASTSGGQYTGELFF. Here the CDR3 DNA reads TGTGCCAGTACTTCAGGGGGCCAATACACCGGGGAGCTGTTTTTT.

This chain connects TRBV5-1 to TRBJ1-1, with D perhaps TRBD1 (5 bases). Germline CDR1 SGHRS, CDR2 YFSETQ. This CDR3 contains 15 residues. Trimming took 4 bases from V and 4 from J, leaving 17 bases between them. CDR3 sequence (DNA): TGCGCCAGCAGCCCAAATGGGGGAGGAGGCACTGAAGCTTTCTTT. It specifies CASSPNGGGGTEAFF.

V and J are TRBV2 and TRBJ2-7; 8 bases map to TRBD1. V was clipped by 6 bases and J by 0 bases; unmatched bases: 4. The germline CDR1 and CDR2 sequences are SNHLY and FYNNEI. CDR3 length equals 14 residues. CDR3 coding DNA: TGTGCCAGCAGCGGGACAGGCAGCTCCTACGAGCAGTACTTC. Its translation is CASSGTGSSYEQYF. The whole variable domain, filled in from reference TRBV2 and TRBJ2-7, reads EPEVTQTPSHQVTQMGQEVILRCVPISNHLYFYWYRQILGQKVEFLVSFYNNEISEKSEIFDDQFSVERPDGSNFTLKIRSTKLEDSAMYFCASSGTGSSYEQYFGPGTRLTVT.

The chain recombines TRBV6-1 with TRBJ2-3; D is perhaps TRBD1 (7 bases). The CDR3 loop spans 15 amino acids. V was clipped by 6 bases and J by 5 bases, with 18 bases between them. Germline V gene data show CDR1 as MNHNS and CDR2 as SASEGT. The chain's CDR3 is CASRGSDRRGDTQYF. The CDR3 DNA reads TGTGCCAGCAGGGGGTCGGACAGGAGGGGAGATACGCAGTATTTT.

The V call is TRBV11-2, the J call TRBJ1-1, with TRBD1 matching over 7 bases. The CDR3 has 16 residues. Germline CDR1 SGHAT, CDR2 FQNNGV. The ends lost 2 bases at V and 1 base at J; junction bases unmatched: 7. CDR3 region: CASSLTGTAGNTEAFF. CDR3 nucleotides: TGTGCCAGCAGCTTAACGGGGACAGCTGGGAACACTGAAGCTTTCTTT.

This chain connects TRBV7-2 to TRBJ1-2; unclear D gene. The CDR3 has 14 residues. Trimming cost V 5 bases and J 2 bases, with 12 bases left between them. CDR1 is SGHTA and CDR2 is FQGNSA in the germline V gene. The CDR3 sequence is CASSLRIENYGYTF. CDR3 nucleotides: TGTGCCAGCAGCCTGCGGATAGAGAACTATGGCTACACCTTC. The full variable domain, with the rest looked up from reference TRBV7-2 and TRBJ1-2, is GAGVSQSPSNKVTEKGKDVELRCDPISGHTALYWYRQSLGQGLEFLIYFQGNSAPDKSGLPSDRFSAERTGGSVSTLTIQRTQQEDSAVYLCASSLRIENYGYTFGSGTRLTVV.

The V call is TRBV18, the J call TRBJ2-2, with TRBD2 matching 8 bases. The CDR3 runs to 15 residues. J gave up 5 bases and V 1 base, and 3 bases lay outside the gene matches. CDR1 and CDR2 (germline): KGHSH, LQKENI. The CDR3: CASSPLRGGTGELFF. For the CDR3, the DNA is TGTGCCAGCTCACCACTCCGGGGGGGAACCGGGGAGCTGTTTTTT.

The chain combines TRBV6-5 with TRBJ2-1, with D perhaps TRBD1 (6 bases). V was clipped by 2 bases and J by 7 bases, with 9 bases between them. CDR3 size: 13 residues. Germline V gives CDR1 MNHEY, CDR2 SVGAGI. CDR3 amino acids: CASSYVRGNEQFF. The CDR3 DNA reads TGTGCCAGCAGTTACGTTAGGGGGAATGAGCAGTTCTTC.

As regards this clone: Within the sample, other DNA sequences also encode this same CDR3. DNA of the CDR3: TGTGCCAGTAGTACCGCAGGTAACACTGAAGCTTTCTTT. This translates into CASSTAGNTEAFF. The V call is TRBV19, the J call TRBJ1-1; no reliable D call. The V gene lost 4 bases and the J gene lost 2 bases, with 8 bases spanning the gap. The CDR3 contains 13 residues. Per germline, CDR1 LNHDA and CDR2 SQIVND (reference sequence).